This T cell receptor (beta chain) emerged from a study of chemoradiotherapy in HPV16-positive cancers. To note about this clone: Its antigen is as yet unknown.

Study-level findings and limits: HPV-specific T cells were functionally defined from only a couple of HPV16-positive patients.

The germline V gene has CDR1 LNHDA and CDR2 SQIVND (reference sequence). Trimming left V 10 bases short and J 8 bases short, with 20 bases between. This CDR3 region has 14 residues. Only in-frame clones appear in the TCRdb table, and some are missing; sequencing was by immunoSEQ multiplex PCR. The data show roughly 19,000 clones, 84% seen once. The chain carries TRBV19 and TRBJ2-2; D may be TRBD1 or TRBD2 (5 bases each). The clonotype was recovered from a human donor with HPV-associated anogenital cancer. The sequencing used blood, collected from a patient who underwent chemoradiotherapy. This chain's CDR3 is CAINPGTDPGELFF. The DNA of the CDR3 is TGTGCCATTAATCCAGGGACCGACCCAGGGGAGCTGTTTTTT.